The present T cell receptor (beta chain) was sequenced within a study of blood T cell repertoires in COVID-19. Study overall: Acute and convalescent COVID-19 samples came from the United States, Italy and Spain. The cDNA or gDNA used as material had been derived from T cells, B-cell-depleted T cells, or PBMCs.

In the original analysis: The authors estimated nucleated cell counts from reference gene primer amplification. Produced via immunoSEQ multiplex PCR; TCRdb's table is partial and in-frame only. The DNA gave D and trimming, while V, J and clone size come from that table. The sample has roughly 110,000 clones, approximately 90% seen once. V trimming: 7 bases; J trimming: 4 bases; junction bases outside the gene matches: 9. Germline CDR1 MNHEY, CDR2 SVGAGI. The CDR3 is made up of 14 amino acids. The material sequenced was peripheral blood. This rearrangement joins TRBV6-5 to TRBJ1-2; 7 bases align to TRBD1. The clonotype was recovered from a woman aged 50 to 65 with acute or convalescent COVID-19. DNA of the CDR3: TGTGCCAGCATTAAGGGGGGACAGTCCTATGGCTACACCTTC. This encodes CASIKGGQSYGYTF.